A single sample gave rise to the 9 T cell receptor beta chains below, sequenced in a study of T cell responses to AZD1222 COVID-19 vaccine. Generated by immunoSEQ multiplex PCR, the TCRdb table keeps only in-frame clones and is missing some. This sample carries about 66,000 clones, approximately 80% of them seen once, and the ten largest clones take about 3.7%. Sample: peripheral blood, taken 28 days after the second AZD1222 dose. These TCRs come from an adult who received the AZD1222 COVID-19 vaccine.

The chain combines TRBV6-5 with TRBJ2-2, with 7 bases fitting TRBD1. V was clipped by 7 bases and J by 6 bases; unmatched bases: 8. The CDR3 has 14 amino acids. Germline V lookup: CDR1 MNHEY, CDR2 SVGAGI. Written as DNA, the CDR3 is TGTGCCAGCATCGAAACAGGGGTACCCGGGGAGCTGTTTTTT. It yields the protein CASIETGVPGELFF.

The genes are TRBV5-1 and TRBJ2-5; D is ambiguous. The CDR3 extends over 14 amino acids. Per the germline V gene, CDR1 is SGHRS and CDR2 is YFSETQ. Trimming left V 0 bases short and J 2 bases short, with 8 bases between. As DNA, the CDR3 is TGCGCCAGCAGCTTGGCTGGGTGGCAAGAGACCCAGTACTTC. It encodes CASSLAGWQETQYF.

The chain links TRBV5-1 to TRBJ2-7; no clear D gene. This CDR3 contains 12 residues. V gave up 4 bases and J gave up 3 bases, with 8 bases separating them. Germline CDR1 SGHRS, CDR2 YFSETQ. The CDR3 is CASSQGYYEQYF. Here the CDR3 DNA reads TGCGCCAGCAGCCAAGGGTACTACGAGCAGTACTTC.

This chain joins TRBV2 and TRBJ2-5; the D is unclear. Trimming left V 4 bases short and J 5 bases short, with 17 bases between. The CDR3 loop spans 15 amino acids. In germline, CDR1 is SNHLY, CDR2 FYNNEI. The CDR3 bases are TGTGCCAGCAGTGGAGGCCTAGACTCCCGGGAGACCCAGTACTTC. Translation gives CASSGGLDSRETQYF.

This rearrangement joins TRBV27 to TRBJ1-3; D unclear. The CDR3 has 16 residues. Germline loops: CDR1 MNHEY, CDR2 SMNVEV (reference sequence). The V gene lost 6 bases and the J gene lost 4 bases, with 19 bases spanning the gap. CDR3 in amino acids: CASSGVAILRGNTIYF. The CDR3 DNA reads TGTGCCAGCAGCGGGGTGGCCATACTCAGGGGAAACACCATATATTTT.

The genes are TRBV4-3 and TRBJ2-1, with D perhaps TRBD1 or TRBD2 (5 bases each). This CDR3 is built from 14 residues. V was pared by 1 base and J by 8 bases, with 12 bases between. Germline V gives CDR1 LGHNA, CDR2 YSLEER. The CDR3 DNA reads as TGCGCCAGCAGCCAAGGAACAAGAGGGGATGAGCAGTTCTTC. Amino acids: CASSQGTRGDEQFF.

V usage is TRBV6-5 and J usage is TRBJ2-2; D might be TRBD2 (6 bases). From germline, CDR1 is MNHEY and CDR2 SVGAGI. The CDR3 loop spans 15 amino acids. Trimming cost V 2 bases and J 0 bases, with 7 bases left between them. The CDR3 here is CASSYGGSNTGELFF. CDR3 nucleotides: TGTGCCAGCAGTTACGGGGGGTCGAACACCGGGGAGCTGTTTTTT.

This clone was picked up a small number of times. This chain connects TRBV7-6 to TRBJ1-6; TRBD1 agrees at 9 bases. The trim removed 5 bases at V and 7 bases at J, leaving 9 bases unmatched. Germline-derived CDR1 and CDR2 are SGHVS and FNYEAQ. The length of the CDR3 is 16 residues. The CDR3 protein is CASSHGQGRGNSPLHF. CDR3 coding DNA: TGTGCCAGCAGCCACGGACAGGGGAGAGGGAATTCACCCCTCCACTTT.

The rearrangement links TRBV7-8 to TRBJ2-5; maybe TRBD2 (5 bases). Trimming removed 5 bases from V and 0 bases from J, with 19 bases in between. The germline V gene encodes CDR1 SGHVS and CDR2 FQNEAQ. CDR3 size: 17 residues. The CDR3 DNA follows: TGTGCCAGCAGCCCGACAACGAGGGTTCCCCACCAAGAGACCCAGTACTTC. Its protein is CASSPTTRVPHQETQYF.